The 22 T cell receptor beta chains below all came from one sample that was sequenced in a study of blood T cell repertoires in COVID-19. This table comes from immunoSEQ multiplex PCR, and its TCRdb copy is limited to in-frame clones, with some not included. Found here are 350,000 to 500,000 clones, roughly 90% of them singletons; the top ten hold 0.8% to 0.9%. Material: peripheral blood. These receptors originate from a man aged 18 to 30 with COVID-19, enrolled during active disease.

V usage is TRBV5-4 and J usage is TRBJ1-3; 9 nucleotides agree with TRBD1. V lost 5 bases, J lost 4 bases, and 4 bases stayed unmatched. Germline V lookup: CDR1 SGHNT, CDR2 YYREEE (reference sequence). The CDR3 is 14 amino acids. The CDR3 region has the DNA TGTGCCAGCAGAGAGGACAGGGGAGGAAACACCATATATTTT. As protein: CASREDRGGNTIYF.

V gene TRBV11-3 combines with J gene TRBJ1-1; maybe TRBD1 (5 bases). Trimming pared 5 bases from V and 5 bases from J, leaving 21 bases between. CDR1 and CDR2 (germline): SGHNT, YENEEA. The CDR3 is 16 residues long. For the CDR3, the DNA is TGTGCCAGCAGCCCGCGGGGGGGGAGGCGTAGAACTGAAGCTTTCTTT. Translation: CASSPRGGRRRTEAFF.

V and J are TRBV5-4 and TRBJ1-3, with D unresolved. Trimming left V 1 base short and J 0 bases short, with 8 bases between. The CDR3 runs 15 residues. Germline V gives CDR1 SGHNT, CDR2 YYREEE (reference sequence). The CDR3 is CASSLMGSSGNTIYF. The CDR3 coding sequence is TGTGCCAGCAGCTTGATGGGGAGCTCTGGAAACACCATATATTTT. The full variable domain, its missing parts supplied by reference TRBV5-4 and TRBJ1-3, is ETGVTQSPTHLIKTRGQQVTLRCSSQSGHNTVSWYQQALGQGPQFIFQYYREEENGRGNFPPRFSGLQFPNYSSELNVNALELDDSALYLCASSLMGSSGNTIYFGEGSWLTVV.

J is TRBJ2-5 and V is TRBV5-1; the match to TRBD2 covers 10 bases. The V gene end was trimmed by 1 base and the J gene end by 5 bases; junction bases not matched to a gene: 8. Germline V CDR1 and CDR2: SGHRS, YFSETQ. The CDR3 runs to 16 residues. This CDR3 is CASSLKVAGGVETQYF. CDR3 coding DNA: TGCGCCAGCAGCTTGAAGGTAGCGGGGGGTGTTGAGACCCAGTACTTC.

This chain links TRBV12-3 or TRBV12-4 with TRBJ1-2, with TRBD1 matching over 8 bases. V dropped 6 bases and J dropped 7; count of bases not matched to a gene: 7. The CDR3 consists of 13 residues. The CDR3 sequence is CASRLDRASGYTF. The CDR3 DNA reads as TGTGCCAGCAGACTGGACAGGGCTAGTGGCTACACCTTC.

This clone came up a few times. The chain combines TRBV27 with TRBJ1-5; D may be TRBD1 (5 bases). CDR1 MNHEY and CDR2 SMNVEV come from the germline V gene (reference sequence). V gave up 5 bases and J gave up 9 bases, with 14 bases separating them. This CDR3 has 13 residues. This CDR3 is CASSTGEGGPQHF. In DNA, the CDR3 is TGTGCCAGCAGTACGGGGGAGGGCGGGCCCCAGCATTTT.

CDR3: CASSPGLYDGSGANVLTF. In nucleotides, the CDR3 is TGTGCCAGCTCACCGGGCTTATATGACGGCTCTGGGGCCAACGTCCTGACTTTC. The V gene is TRBV18, the J gene TRBJ2-6; D gene ambiguous. CDR3 size: 18 residues. The ends were cut back, 3 bases at V and 0 bases at J, with 15 bases in the middle. Germline values: CDR1 KGHSH, CDR2 LQKENI. Supplemented by reference TRBV18 and TRBJ2-6, the full variable domain reads NAGVMQNPRHLVRRRGQEARLRCSPMKGHSHVYWYRQLPEEGLKFMVYLQKENIIDESGMPKERFSAEFPKEGPSILRIQQVVRGDSAAYFCASSPGLYDGSGANVLTFGAGSRLTVL.

This chain links TRBV29-1 with TRBJ2-1, with 7 bases fitting TRBD2. The CDR3 runs to 13 residues. Germline-derived CDR1 and CDR2 are SQVTM and ANQGSEA. J lost 0 bases, V lost 5 bases, and 1 base had no gene match. CDR3 bases: TGCAGCGTTAGGGAGGGCTCCTACAATGAGCAGTTCTTC. The encoded protein is CSVREGSYNEQFF.

CDR3 bases: TGTGCTACCCGCGAGGGAGAGACCCAGTACTTC. It is translated as CATREGETQYF. The chain is built from TRBV12-3 or TRBV12-4 and TRBJ2-5; perhaps TRBD2 as D (5 bases). CDR3 length: 11 residues.

The J gene is TRBJ2-1, the V gene TRBV14; D is possibly TRBD2 (6 bases). The length of the CDR3 is 16 residues. Germline values: CDR1 SGHDN, CDR2 FVKESK. V gave up 0 bases and J gave up 10 bases, with 19 bases separating them. CDR3 protein: CASSQDGGRLVGEQFF. As DNA, the CDR3 is TGTGCCAGCAGCCAAGATGGGGGGAGGCTAGTAGGGGAGCAGTTCTTC.

The table lists this clone with a few counts. The J gene is TRBJ1-3, the V gene TRBV23-1, with D hard to call. TRBV23-1 is given ORF status, its function remaining uncertain. The V end was cut by 2 bases, the J end by 3 bases, with 17 bases between. The CDR3 sequence is 17 residues long. This CDR3 reads CASSQPPPGGFGNTIYF. The CDR3, as DNA: TGCGCCAGCAGTCAACCTCCCCCTGGAGGATTTGGAAACACCATATATTTT.

This sequence joins TRBV4-1 and TRBJ2-1, with TRBD2 matching 8 bases. Germline CDR1 reads MGHRA; CDR2 reads YSYEKL. This CDR3 is built from 16 residues. The junction had 4 bases not matched to a gene; V was cut back by 0 bases and J by 3 bases. Written as DNA, the CDR3 is TGCGCCAGCAGCCAAGAACTAGCGGCGAACTACAATGAGCAGTTCTTC. It is translated as CASSQELAANYNEQFF.

This clone was counted between two and nine times. The sample holds other DNA sequences that translate to the same CDR3. The chain is built from TRBV7-9 and TRBJ1-2, with 9 bases that match TRBD1. Trimming took 5 bases from V and 7 from J; bases not matched to a gene: 5. Germline assignment: CDR1 SEHNR and CDR2 FQNEAQ (reference sequence). CDR3 length: 13 residues. Written as DNA, the CDR3 is TGTGCCAGCAGCCGGACAGGGGATGGTGGCTACACCTTC. It specifies CASSRTGDGGYTF.

DNA of the CDR3: TGTGCCAGCAGCTTGGCGGCAGGGGTGTACCCCGGGGAGCTGTTTTTT. Residues: CASSLAAGVYPGELFF. The chain carries TRBV5-5 and TRBJ2-2; D is possibly TRBD1 (6 bases). Trimming took off 0 bases at V and 6 bases at J, with 15 bases between the two ends. The CDR3 is made up of 16 amino acids. From germline, CDR1 is SGHKS and CDR2 YYEKEE (reference sequence).

This clone was recorded only once. V is TRBV5-1 and J is TRBJ1-1, with a weak D call TRBD1 (5 bases). Germline V gene lookup returns CDR1 SGHRS and CDR2 YFSETQ. The CDR3 sequence is 13 residues long. Trimming took off 4 bases at V and 3 bases at J, with 10 bases between the two ends. CDR3 sequence: CASSPWGDTEAFF. The CDR3 coding sequence is TGCGCCAGCAGCCCATGGGGGGACACTGAAGCTTTCTTT.

Only one count was recorded for this clone. V is TRBV6-5 and J is TRBJ1-5; 7 nucleotides align to TRBD1. The CDR3 is 14 amino acids. CDR1 and CDR2 (germline): MNHEY, SVGAGI. Unmatched junction bases numbered 2, after V lost 6 bases and J lost 0 bases. CDR3 DNA: TGTGCCAGCAGGGACAGGACTAGCAATCAGCCCCAGCATTTT. This encodes CASRDRTSNQPQHF.

This clone was recorded a few times. CDR3 nucleotide sequence: TGTGCCAGCAGTTCCTTTCGGGATCAGCCCCAGCATTTT. Protein product: CASSSFRDQPQHF. This rearrangement joins TRBV12-3 or TRBV12-4 to TRBJ1-5; no reliable D call. This CDR3 has 13 residues. Trimming stripped 4 bases from V and 5 bases from J, with 9 bases between.

This clone was seen a few times. The chain carries TRBV11-2 and TRBJ2-1; D not resolved. Trimming stripped 4 bases from V and 13 bases from J, with 11 bases between. The CDR3 sequence is 11 residues long. Germline CDR1 is SGHAT and CDR2 is FQNNGV. CDR3 nucleotide sequence: TGTGCCAGCAGCTACGAGGTATCTCAGTTCTTC. Translated, it gives CASSYEVSQFF.

The chain joins TRBV5-5 to TRBJ2-5, with TRBD2 matching over 10 bases. The CDR3 is 17 residues long. The J segment lost 5 bases and the V segment lost 4 bases, leaving 14 bases of the junction unmatched. The V gene's germline CDR1 is SGHKS and CDR2 YYEKEE (reference sequence). The CDR3: CASSPHSLAGARETQYF. The CDR3 DNA reads TGTGCCAGCAGCCCCCACAGCCTAGCGGGGGCCAGGGAGACCCAGTACTTC.

The CDR3 protein is CATNPGSGPYGYTF. CDR3 nucleotide sequence: TGTGCCACGAATCCGGGATCCGGTCCCTATGGCTACACCTTC. V gene TRBV3-1 (or the pseudogene TRBV3-2) combines with J gene TRBJ1-2; D not certain. Trimming cost V 10 bases and J 4 bases, with 19 bases left between them. This CDR3 spans 14 amino acids. Germline V gene lookup returns CDR1 LGHDT and CDR2 YNNKEL (reference sequence).

J is TRBJ1-2 and V is TRBV30; D is unresolved. The CDR3 is 13 amino acids. Trimming removed 1 base from V and 2 bases from J, with 8 bases in between. Looked up from germline, CDR1 is GTSNPN and CDR2 is SVGIG (reference sequence). In DNA form, the CDR3 reads TGTGCCTGGAGTGCCGGAGGAAACTATGGCTACACCTTC. Translation gives CAWSAGGNYGYTF.

This clone has more than one count but fewer than ten. J is TRBJ2-2 and V is TRBV12-3 or TRBV12-4, with a tentative D call TRBD2 (5 bases). The CDR3 sequence is 13 residues long. V was trimmed by 8 bases and J by 4 bases, leaving 11 bases between them. CDR3 in amino acids: CASGLFVTGELFF. CDR3 in DNA: TGTGCCAGCGGACTTTTTGTCACCGGGGAGCTGTTTTTT.